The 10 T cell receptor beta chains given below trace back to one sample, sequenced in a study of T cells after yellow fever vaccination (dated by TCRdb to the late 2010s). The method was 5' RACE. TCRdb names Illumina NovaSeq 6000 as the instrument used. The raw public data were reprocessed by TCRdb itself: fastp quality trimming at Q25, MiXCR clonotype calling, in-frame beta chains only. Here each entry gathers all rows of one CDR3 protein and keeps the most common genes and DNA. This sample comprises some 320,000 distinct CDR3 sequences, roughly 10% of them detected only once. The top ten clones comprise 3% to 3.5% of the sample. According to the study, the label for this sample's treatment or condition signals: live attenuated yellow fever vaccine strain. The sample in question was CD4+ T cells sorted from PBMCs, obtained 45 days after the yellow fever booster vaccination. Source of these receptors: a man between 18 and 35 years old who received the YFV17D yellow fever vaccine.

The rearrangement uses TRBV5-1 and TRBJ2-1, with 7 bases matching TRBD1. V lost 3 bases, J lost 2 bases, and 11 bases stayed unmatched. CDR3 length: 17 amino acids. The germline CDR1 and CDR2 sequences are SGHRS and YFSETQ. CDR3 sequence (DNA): TGCGCCAGCAGCTACTTTCCTGGGACAGAGACCTACAATGAGCAGTTCTTC. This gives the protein CASSYFPGTETYNEQFF.

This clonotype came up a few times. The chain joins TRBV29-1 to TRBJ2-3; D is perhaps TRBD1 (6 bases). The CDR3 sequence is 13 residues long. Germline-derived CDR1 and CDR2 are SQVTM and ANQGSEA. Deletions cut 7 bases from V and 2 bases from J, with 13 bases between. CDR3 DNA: TGCAGCGCCCGACAGGTGAACACAGATACGCAGTATTTT. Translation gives CSARQVNTDTQYF.

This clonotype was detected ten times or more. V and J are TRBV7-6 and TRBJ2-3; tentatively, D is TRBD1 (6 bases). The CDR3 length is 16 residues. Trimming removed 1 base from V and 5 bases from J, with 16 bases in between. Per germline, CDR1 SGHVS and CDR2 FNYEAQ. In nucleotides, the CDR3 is TGTGCCAGCAGCTTAGAGTTTTGGGGGCCGGGAGATACGCAGTATTTT. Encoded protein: CASSLEFWGPGDTQYF.

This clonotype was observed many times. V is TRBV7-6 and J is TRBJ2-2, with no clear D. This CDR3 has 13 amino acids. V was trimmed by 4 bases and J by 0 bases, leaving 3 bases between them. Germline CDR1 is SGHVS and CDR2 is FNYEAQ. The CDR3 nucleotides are TGTGCCAGCAGCTCCGCGAACACCGGGGAGCTGTTTTTT. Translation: CASSSANTGELFF.

DNA for the CDR3: TGTGCCAGCAGCTTCAATGTCAGGGAGGGCACTGAAGCTTTCTTT. This sequence encodes CASSFNVREGTEAFF. V and J are TRBV11-2 and TRBJ1-1, with a tentative D call TRBD1 (5 bases). The CDR3 has 15 residues. The germline CDR1 and CDR2 sequences are SGHAT and FQNNGV. V shed 3 bases and J shed 4 bases, with 15 bases lying between them.

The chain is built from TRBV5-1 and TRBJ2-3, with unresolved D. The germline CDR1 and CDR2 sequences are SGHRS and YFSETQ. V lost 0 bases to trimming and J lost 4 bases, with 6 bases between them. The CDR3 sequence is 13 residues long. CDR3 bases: TGCGCCAGCAGCTTGGGCCCCGCAGATACGCAGTATTTT. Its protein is CASSLGPADTQYF. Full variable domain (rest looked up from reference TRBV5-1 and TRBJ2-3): KAGVTQTPRYLIKTRGQQVTLSCSPISGHRSVSWYQQTPGQGLQFLFEYFSETQRNKGNFPGRFSGRQFSNSRSEMNVSTLELGDSALYLCASSLGPADTQYFGPGTRLTVL.

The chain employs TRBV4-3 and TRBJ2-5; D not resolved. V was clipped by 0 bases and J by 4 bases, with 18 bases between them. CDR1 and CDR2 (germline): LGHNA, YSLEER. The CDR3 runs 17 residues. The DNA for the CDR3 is TGCGCCAGCAGCCAAGAGCTATCGATTGGGATAGGAGAGACCCAGTACTTC. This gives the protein CASSQELSIGIGETQYF.

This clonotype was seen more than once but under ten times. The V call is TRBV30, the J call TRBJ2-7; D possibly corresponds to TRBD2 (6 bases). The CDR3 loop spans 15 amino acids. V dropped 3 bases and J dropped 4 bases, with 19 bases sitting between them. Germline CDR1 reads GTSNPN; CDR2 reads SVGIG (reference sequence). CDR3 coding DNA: TGTGCCTGGAGCAACCCACGCGGGACGGCATACGAGCAGTACTTC. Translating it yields CAWSNPRGTAYEQYF.

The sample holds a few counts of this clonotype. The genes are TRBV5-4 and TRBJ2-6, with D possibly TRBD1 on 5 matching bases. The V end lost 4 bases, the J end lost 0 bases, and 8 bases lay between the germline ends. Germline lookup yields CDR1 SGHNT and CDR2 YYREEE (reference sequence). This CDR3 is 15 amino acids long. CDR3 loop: CASSKGASGANVLTF. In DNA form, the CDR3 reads TGTGCCAGCAGCAAAGGGGCCTCTGGGGCCAACGTCCTGACTTTC.

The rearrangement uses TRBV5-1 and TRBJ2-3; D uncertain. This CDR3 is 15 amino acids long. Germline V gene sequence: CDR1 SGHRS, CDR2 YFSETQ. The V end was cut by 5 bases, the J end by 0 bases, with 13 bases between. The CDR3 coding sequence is TGCGCCAGCAGTTCCGATGGGTCTAGCACAGATACGCAGTATTTT. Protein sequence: CASSSDGSSTDTQYF.